These 30 T cell receptor beta chains share one sample of origin, sequenced in a study of PD-L1 blockade in urothelial cancer. Time point meaning: peripheral blood 6 weeks after treatment start. Profiling relied on immunoSEQ multiplex PCR, and the TCRdb table lists in-frame clones only, not all of them. The sample records 35,000 or so clones, around four fifths being singletons. The material sequenced was PBMCs, taken around atezolizumab (anti-PD-L1) treatment. Source of these receptors: a man in his forties with urothelial cancer.

V gene TRBV6-1 combines with J gene TRBJ1-3, with 9 bases matching TRBD1. CDR3 size: 15 residues. Germline CDR1 and CDR2: MNHNS and SASEGT. After removal of 4 bases from V and 4 bases from J, the junction contained 5 bases not matched to a gene. The CDR3 DNA follows: TGTGCCAGCAGTGTGGGGACAGGGACCGGAAACACCATATATTTT. Translating it yields CASSVGTGTGNTIYF.

The chain has TRBV28 and TRBJ1-5, with D tentatively TRBD1 (5 bases). Germline V gene data show CDR1 as MDHEN and CDR2 as SYDVKM. V lost 3 bases and J lost 4, with 13 bases in between. The CDR3 loop spans 15 amino acids. The CDR3, as DNA: TGTGCCAGCAGTTTTACAGGTGCAAGAAATCAGCCCCAGCATTTT. This gives the protein CASSFTGARNQPQHF.

J is TRBJ2-7 and V is TRBV19; D gene uncertain. Trimming stripped 6 bases from V and 4 bases from J, with 16 bases between. The CDR3 loop spans 14 amino acids. Germline CDR1 and CDR2: LNHDA and SQIVND (reference sequence). The CDR3 sequence: CASSSTSSLYEQYF. The CDR3 DNA follows: TGTGCCAGTAGCTCTACCTCGTCCCTATACGAGCAGTACTTC.

A single count supports this clone. This rearrangement joins TRBV7-2 to TRBJ1-3, with a tentative D call TRBD1 (6 bases). Germline V gene sequence: CDR1 SGHTA, CDR2 FQGNSA. Between the trimmed V and J ends, which lost 0 bases and 6 bases, there was a span of 18 bases. CDR3 length: 17 amino acids. CDR3 sequence reads: CASSLALGAGTLNTIYF. The CDR3 region has the DNA TGTGCCAGCAGCTTAGCCCTGGGGGCCGGGACCTTAAACACCATATATTTT.

The chain uses TRBV6-1 and TRBJ2-1, with TRBD2 identical over 7 bases. The germline V gene has CDR1 MNHNS and CDR2 SASEGT. This CDR3 comprises 15 residues. The V segment lost 5 bases and the J segment 7 bases; nucleotides outside the gene matches: 11. The CDR3 sequence is CASSTRLAPRNEQFF. The CDR3 DNA sequence: TGTGCCAGCAGTACACGACTAGCCCCCCGTAATGAGCAGTTCTTC.

V and J are TRBV2 and TRBJ2-7; a weak D match, TRBD2 (5 bases). Germline V CDR1 and CDR2: SNHLY, FYNNEI. The V gene lost 8 bases and the J gene lost 4 bases, with 12 bases spanning the gap. CDR3 length: 12 amino acids. The CDR3 nucleotides are TGTGCCAGCTTAGAGCGGCCTTACGAGCAGTACTTC. It specifies CASLERPYEQYF.

This clone was counted a single time. V is TRBV7-3 and J is TRBJ2-5; D perhaps matches TRBD2 (6 bases). The CDR3 consists of 15 residues. Germline loops: CDR1 SGHTA, CDR2 FQGTGA. The V end lost 5 bases, the J end lost 5 bases, and 18 bases lay between the germline ends. The DNA for the CDR3 is TGTGCCAGCAGCCGTGGGGGACTCTCGTTGGAGACCCAGTACTTC. The encoded protein is CASSRGGLSLETQYF.

The chain couples TRBV10-3 to TRBJ2-1; a possible D gene is TRBD2 (6 bases). Germline lookup yields CDR1 ENHRY and CDR2 SYGVKD. Trimming removed 5 bases from V and 0 bases from J, with 11 bases in between. The CDR3 loop spans 15 amino acids. The CDR3 region has the DNA TGTGCCATCAGTCCCAGCGGGTTCTCCTACAATGAGCAGTTCTTC. It codes for CAISPSGFSYNEQFF.

This chain joins TRBV29-1 and TRBJ2-2; maybe TRBD2 (5 bases). Germline CDR1 is SQVTM and CDR2 is ANQGSEA. V lost 4 bases and J 5 bases, leaving 14 bases between the germline ends. This CDR3 is 14 amino acids long. As DNA, the CDR3 is TGCAGCGTTGGGCATCGGGGTTGGACCGGGGAGCTGTTTTTT. This gives the protein CSVGHRGWTGELFF.

This clone was seen just once. The chain links TRBV27 to TRBJ2-6; possible D gene TRBD2, 6 bases. The CDR3 runs 19 residues. In germline, CDR1 is MNHEY, CDR2 SMNVEV (reference sequence). Trimming shortened V by 3 bases and J by 0 bases, and 18 bases separated the two germline ends. This CDR3 reads CASSLYRRGGSSGANVLTF. In DNA, the CDR3 is TGTGCCAGCAGTTTGTACCGGAGGGGAGGAAGCTCTGGGGCCAACGTCCTGACTTTC. The full variable domain, in which reference TRBV27 and TRBJ2-6 provide the parts outside the CDR3, is EAQVTQNPRYLITVTGKKLTVTCSQNMNHEYMSWYRQDPGLGLRQIYYSMNVEVTDKGDVPEGYKVSRKEKRNFPLILESPSPNQTSLYFCASSLYRRGGSSGANVLTFGAGSRLTVL.

This clone was seen a handful of times. This chain joins TRBV7-9 and TRBJ1-4, with 10 positions matching TRBD1. Germline lookup yields CDR1 SEHNR and CDR2 FQNEAQ (reference sequence). This CDR3 has 14 residues. With V trimmed by 4 bases and J by 8 bases, 4 bases remained unmatched. CDR3 sequence reads: CASSSTGGDEKLFF. The CDR3 DNA reads as TGTGCCAGCAGCTCGACAGGGGGCGACGAAAAACTGTTTTTT.

J is TRBJ1-5 and V is TRBV2; the match to TRBD1 covers 7 bases. This CDR3 contains 14 residues. The trim removed 4 bases at V and 7 bases at J, leaving 7 bases unmatched. Germline V gives CDR1 SNHLY, CDR2 FYNNEI. The DNA for the CDR3 is TGTGCCAGCAGTGGACAGGGTCTGAGGCAGCCCCAGCATTTT. Its translation: CASSGQGLRQPQHF.

The chain combines TRBV19 with TRBJ1-3; weak D call: TRBD1 (6 bases). Germline V gene sequence: CDR1 LNHDA, CDR2 SQIVND (reference sequence). This CDR3 spans 14 amino acids. The V gene lost 8 bases and the J gene lost 7 bases, with 18 bases spanning the gap. CDR3 protein: CASRAQGIGNTIYF. The CDR3 nucleotides are TGTGCCAGTCGCGCACAGGGTATCGGGAACACCATATATTTT.

V is TRBV27 and J is TRBJ2-7, with 7 bases lining up with TRBD2. Germline V gene data show CDR1 as MNHEY and CDR2 as SMNVEV (reference sequence). The CDR3 contains 15 residues. V shed 3 bases and J 0 bases; nucleotides not matched to a gene: 5. The CDR3 region is CASSFTAGPSYEQYF. The CDR3 DNA follows: TGTGCCAGCAGTTTCACAGCGGGGCCCTCCTACGAGCAGTACTTC.

DNA for the CDR3: TGCGCCAGCAGCCCCCCCACGGGAGCCGTGAATGAGCAGTTCTTC. Residues: CASSPPTGAVNEQFF. This chain joins TRBV5-1 and TRBJ2-1; possibly TRBD2 for D (6 bases). The CDR3 is made up of 15 amino acids. Germline-derived CDR1 and CDR2 are SGHRS and YFSETQ. The V end was cut by 4 bases, the J end by 7 bases, with 18 bases between.

The genes are TRBV6-5 and TRBJ1-2; 8 nucleotides line up with TRBD1. Per the germline V gene, CDR1 is MNHEY and CDR2 is SVGAGI. The V gene end was trimmed by 4 bases and the J gene end by 4 bases; junction bases not matched to a gene: 8. This CDR3 spans 15 amino acids. CDR3 amino acids: CASSSRGDRTYGYTF. The CDR3 bases are TGTGCCAGCAGTTCTCGGGGGGACAGGACCTATGGCTACACCTTC.

By proportion, this clone is medium-sized (0.01 to 0.1%). This sequence joins TRBV5-5 and TRBJ1-2, with 11 bases that match TRBD1. CDR1 is SGHKS, CDR2 YYEKEE, per germline (reference sequence). The CDR3 totals 16 residues. V lost 0 bases to trimming and J lost 7 bases; unmatched junction nucleotides: 8. The CDR3 is CASSLAGQGALVGYTF. The CDR3 bases are TGTGCCAGCAGCTTGGCAGGACAGGGGGCGCTGGTTGGCTACACCTTC.

The chain combines TRBV18 with TRBJ2-1; D perhaps matches TRBD2 (6 bases). With 3 bases removed from V and 3 bases from J, the gap between germline ends came to 15 bases. Per germline, CDR1 KGHSH and CDR2 LQKENI. This CDR3 is 16 amino acids long. CDR3 sequence: CASSPPVSGSYNEQFF. Written as DNA, the CDR3 is TGTGCCAGCTCACCCCCGGTTTCCGGGAGCTACAATGAGCAGTTCTTC. Supplemented by reference TRBV18 and TRBJ2-1, the full variable domain reads NAGVMQNPRHLVRRRGQEARLRCSPMKGHSHVYWYRQLPEEGLKFMVYLQKENIIDESGMPKERFSAEFPKEGPSILRIQQVVRGDSAAYFCASSPPVSGSYNEQFFGPGTRLTVL.

The V and J genes are TRBV11-1 and TRBJ1-5; 8 bases map to TRBD1. Germline V gives CDR1 SGHAT, CDR2 FQDESV (reference sequence). This CDR3 has 16 amino acids. The V gene end was trimmed by 5 bases and the J gene end by 6 bases; junction bases not matched to a gene: 12. The CDR3 loop is CASSPPRQGRIQPQHF. The CDR3 DNA sequence: TGTGCCAGCAGCCCACCCCGACAGGGGAGGATTCAGCCCCAGCATTTT.

This chain joins TRBV5-8 and TRBJ1-2; no definite D call. This CDR3 spans 16 amino acids. Trimming took off 1 base at V and 4 bases at J, with 17 bases between the two ends. The germline gives CDR1 SGHTS, CDR2 YDEGEE. The CDR3 is CASSLLMGSGGYGYTF. The CDR3 nucleotides are TGTGCCAGCAGCTTGTTGATGGGCAGCGGAGGCTATGGCTACACCTTC.

Only a few counts were recorded for this clone. V is TRBV4-1 and J is TRBJ1-5; 7 positions agree with TRBD1. Germline CDR1 MGHRA, CDR2 YSYEKL. This CDR3 region has 14 residues. V lost 2 bases, J lost 2 bases, and 0 bases stayed unmatched. The CDR3 region has the DNA TGCGCCAGCAGCCAACAGGGGGGCAATCAGCCCCAGCATTTT. Its protein product is CASSQQGGNQPQHF.

The chain is built from TRBV4-3 and TRBJ2-2; TRBD1 aligns across 7 bases. J lost 2 bases, V lost 6 bases, and 3 bases had no gene match. Germline V lookup: CDR1 LGHNA, CDR2 YSLEER. The CDR3 spans 14 residues. CDR3 nucleotide sequence: TGCGCCAGCAGGGGGGACAGAAACACCGGGGAGCTGTTTTTT. Protein: CASRGDRNTGELFF.

The genes are TRBV5-8 and TRBJ1-1, with D unclear. Germline lookup yields CDR1 SGHTS and CDR2 YDEGEE. The ends were cut back, 0 bases at V and 5 bases at J, with 14 bases in the middle. This CDR3 contains 15 residues. The CDR3 spells CASSLEGGRGTEAFF. CDR3 in DNA: TGTGCCAGCAGCTTGGAAGGAGGGCGGGGAACTGAAGCTTTCTTT.

This rearrangement joins TRBV6-4 to TRBJ2-1; no firm D call. The germline CDR1 and CDR2 sequences are MRHNA and SNTAGT. CDR3 length: 12 amino acids. V was cut by 2 bases and J by 8 bases, with 7 bases left in between. In DNA, the CDR3 is TGTGCCAGCAGTGACGCTAATCATGAGCAGTTCTTC. Translation gives CASSDANHEQFF.

This clone showed up just a few times. J is TRBJ1-1 and V is TRBV30, with TRBD1 as a possible D gene (6 bases). The CDR3 is made up of 16 amino acids. Trimming stripped 4 bases from V and 2 bases from J, with 20 bases between. Germline lookup yields CDR1 GTSNPN and CDR2 SVGIG (reference sequence). The CDR3 sequence is CAWIGKGKGENTEAFF. The CDR3 DNA is TGTGCCTGGATTGGTAAAGGGAAGGGGGAAAACACTGAAGCTTTCTTT.

The chain combines TRBV7-2 with TRBJ2-7; 9 bases line up with TRBD1. Germline V CDR1 and CDR2: SGHTA, FQGNSA. The CDR3 runs 15 residues. The ends lost 2 bases at V and 0 bases at J; junction bases unmatched: 2. CDR3 in amino acids: CASSLTGGDSYEQYF. CDR3 coding DNA: TGTGCCAGCAGCTTAACAGGGGGCGACTCCTACGAGCAGTACTTC.

This chain connects TRBV7-3 to TRBJ2-1; TRBD2 aligns across 8 bases. V was clipped by 4 bases and J by 12 bases; unmatched bases: 5. CDR3 size: 12 residues. CDR1 and CDR2 (germline): SGHTA, FQGTGA. The CDR3 region has the DNA TGTGCCAGCAGCTATCTAGCGGGTATGCAGTTCTTC. Amino acid sequence: CASSYLAGMQFF.

The chain recombines TRBV27 with TRBJ2-7; 8 bases are a match to TRBD2. There are 15 residues in the CDR3. Germline trimming cut 3 bases from V and 5 bases from J; bases unmatched to any gene: 9. Germline V gene sequence: CDR1 MNHEY, CDR2 SMNVEV (reference sequence). The CDR3 here is CASSFISGSVDEQYF. CDR3 nucleotides: TGTGCCAGCAGTTTCATAAGCGGGAGTGTTGACGAGCAGTACTTC.

V usage is TRBV5-6 and J usage is TRBJ2-7; 9 bases agree with TRBD2. Germline CDR1 reads SGHDT; CDR2 reads YYEEEE. Trimming took 3 bases from V and 6 from J; bases not matched to a gene: 10. This CDR3 spans 15 amino acids. The DNA for the CDR3 is TGTGCCAGCAGCTCCGAGCCTAGCGGGATCCCCGAGCAGTACTTC. Its protein is CASSSEPSGIPEQYF.

This clone turned up a few times. The chain recombines TRBV5-5 with TRBJ2-5; TRBD2 might be the D (6 bases). The CDR3 runs to 15 residues. Trimming took off 3 bases at V and 2 bases at J, with 14 bases between the two ends. The V gene's germline CDR1 is SGHKS and CDR2 YYEKEE (reference sequence). The CDR3 here is CASSSGLRGQETQYF. The CDR3 nucleotides are TGTGCCAGCAGCTCGGGACTCCGAGGGCAAGAGACCCAGTACTTC.